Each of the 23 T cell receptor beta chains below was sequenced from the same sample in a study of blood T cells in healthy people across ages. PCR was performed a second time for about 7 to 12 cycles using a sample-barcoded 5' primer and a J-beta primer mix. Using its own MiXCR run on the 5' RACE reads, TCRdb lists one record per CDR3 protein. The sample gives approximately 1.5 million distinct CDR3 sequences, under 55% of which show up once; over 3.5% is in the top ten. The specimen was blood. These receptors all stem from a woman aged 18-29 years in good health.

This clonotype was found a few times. CDR3 sequence (DNA): TGCGCCAGCAGACCTCGTAGCGGGCTAGTCCAAGAGACCCAGTACTTC. Its translation is CASRPRSGLVQETQYF. This chain joins TRBV5-1 and TRBJ2-5; TRBD2 agrees at 7 bases. V was clipped by 5 bases and J by 1 base; unmatched bases: 11. CDR3 size: 16 residues. Germline assignment: CDR1 SGHRS and CDR2 YFSETQ. The full variable domain, completed using reference TRBV5-1 and TRBJ2-5, is KAGVTQTPRYLIKTRGQQVTLSCSPISGHRSVSWYQQTPGQGLQFLFEYFSETQRNKGNFPGRFSGRQFSNSRSEMNVSTLELGDSALYLCASRPRSGLVQETQYFGPGTRLLVL.

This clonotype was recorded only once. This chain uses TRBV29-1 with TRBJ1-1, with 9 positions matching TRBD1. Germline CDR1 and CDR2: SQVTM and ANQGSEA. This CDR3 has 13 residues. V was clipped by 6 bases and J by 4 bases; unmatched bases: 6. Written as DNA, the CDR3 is TGCAGCGTGCCGGACAGGGGAGGCACTGAAGCTTTCTTT. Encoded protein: CSVPDRGGTEAFF.

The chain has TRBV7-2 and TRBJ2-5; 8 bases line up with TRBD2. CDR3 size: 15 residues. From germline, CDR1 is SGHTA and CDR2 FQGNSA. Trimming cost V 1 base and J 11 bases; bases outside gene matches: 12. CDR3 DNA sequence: TGTGCCAGCAGCTTAGGACCGAGTAGCGGGATGGTGCAGTACTTC. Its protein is CASSLGPSSGMVQYF.

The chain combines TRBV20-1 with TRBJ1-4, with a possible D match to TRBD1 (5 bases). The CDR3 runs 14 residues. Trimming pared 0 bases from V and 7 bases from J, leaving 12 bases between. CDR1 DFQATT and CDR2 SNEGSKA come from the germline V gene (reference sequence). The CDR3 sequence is CSAREGTVGEKLFF. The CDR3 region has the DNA TGCAGTGCTAGAGAAGGGACGGTGGGTGAAAAACTGTTTTTT.

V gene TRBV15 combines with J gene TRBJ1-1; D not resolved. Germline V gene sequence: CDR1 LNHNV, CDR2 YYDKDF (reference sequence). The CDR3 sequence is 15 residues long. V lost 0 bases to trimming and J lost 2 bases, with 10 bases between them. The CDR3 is CATSRDMQANTEAFF. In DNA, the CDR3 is TGTGCCACCAGCAGAGATATGCAAGCTAACACTGAAGCTTTCTTT.

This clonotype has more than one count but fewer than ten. The CDR3 sequence: CASGFRRGPYEQYF. DNA of the CDR3: TGTGCTAGTGGTTTCAGACGGGGGCCCTACGAGCAGTACTTC. The chain couples TRBV12-5 to TRBJ2-7, with D perhaps matching TRBD1 or TRBD2 (6 bases each). The CDR3 spans 14 residues. Germline V gene sequence: CDR1 LGHNT, CDR2 FRNRAP. Trimming removed 3 bases from V and 2 bases from J, with 11 bases in between.

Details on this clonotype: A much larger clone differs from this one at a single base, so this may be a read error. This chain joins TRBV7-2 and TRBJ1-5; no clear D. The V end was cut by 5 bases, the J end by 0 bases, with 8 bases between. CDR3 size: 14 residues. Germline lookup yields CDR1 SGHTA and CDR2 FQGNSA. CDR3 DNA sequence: TGTGCCAGCAGCGTAGTTTATAGCAATCAGCCCCAGCATTTT. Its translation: CASSVVYSNQPQHF.

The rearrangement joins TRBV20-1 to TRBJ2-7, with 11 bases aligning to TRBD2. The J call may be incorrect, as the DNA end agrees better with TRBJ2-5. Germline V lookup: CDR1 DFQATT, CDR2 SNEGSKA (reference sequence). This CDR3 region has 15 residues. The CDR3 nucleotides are TGCAGTGCTAGAGACGGGACTAGCGGACAAGAGACCCAGTACTTC. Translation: CSARDGTSGQETQYF.

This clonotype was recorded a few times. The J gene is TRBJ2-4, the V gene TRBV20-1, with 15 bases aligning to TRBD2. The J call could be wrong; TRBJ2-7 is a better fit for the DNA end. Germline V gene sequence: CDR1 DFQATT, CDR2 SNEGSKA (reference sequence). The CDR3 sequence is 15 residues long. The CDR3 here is CSARGTSGRAGEQYF. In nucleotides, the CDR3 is TGCAGTGCTAGAGGGACTAGCGGGAGGGCTGGCGAGCAGTACTTC.

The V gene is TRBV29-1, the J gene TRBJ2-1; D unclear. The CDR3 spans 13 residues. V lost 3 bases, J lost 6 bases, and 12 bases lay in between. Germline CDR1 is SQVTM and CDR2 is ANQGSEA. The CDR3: CSVEVPVGNEQFF. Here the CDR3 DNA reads TGCAGCGTTGAGGTTCCAGTCGGCAATGAGCAGTTCTTC.

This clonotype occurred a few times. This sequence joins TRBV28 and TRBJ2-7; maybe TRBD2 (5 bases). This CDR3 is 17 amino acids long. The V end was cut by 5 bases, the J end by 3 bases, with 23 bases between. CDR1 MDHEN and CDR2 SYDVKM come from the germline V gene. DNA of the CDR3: TGTGCCAGCAGTCCGACGGAGGCTAGGGAGAGGTACTACGAGCAGTACTTC. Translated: CASSPTEARERYYEQYF. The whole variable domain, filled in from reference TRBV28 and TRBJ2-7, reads DVKVTQSSRYLVKRTGEKVFLECVQDMDHENMFWYRQDPGLGLRLIYFSYDVKMKEKGDIPEGYSVSREKKERFSLILESASTNQTSMYLCASSPTEARERYYEQYFGPGTRLTVT.

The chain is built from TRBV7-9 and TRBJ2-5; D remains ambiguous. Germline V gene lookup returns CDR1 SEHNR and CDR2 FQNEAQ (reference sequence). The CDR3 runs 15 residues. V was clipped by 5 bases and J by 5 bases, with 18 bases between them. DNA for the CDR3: TGTGCCAGCAGCAAAACAAGGGTGGGGATTGAGACCCAGTACTTC. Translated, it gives CASSKTRVGIETQYF. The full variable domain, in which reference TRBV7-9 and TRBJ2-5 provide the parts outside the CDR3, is DTGVSQNPRHKITKRGQNVTFRCDPISEHNRLYWYRQTLGQGPEFLTYFQNEAQLEKSRLLSDRFSAERPKGSFSTLEIQRTEQGDSAMYLCASSKTRVGIETQYFGPGTRLLVL.

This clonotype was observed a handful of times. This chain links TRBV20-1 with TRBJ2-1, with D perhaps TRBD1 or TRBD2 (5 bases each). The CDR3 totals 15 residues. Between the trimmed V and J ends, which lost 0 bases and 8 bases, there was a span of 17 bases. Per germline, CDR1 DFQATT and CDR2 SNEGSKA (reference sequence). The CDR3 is CSARDLGDPRDEQFF. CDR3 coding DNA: TGCAGTGCTAGAGATCTGGGGGACCCCCGGGATGAGCAGTTCTTC.

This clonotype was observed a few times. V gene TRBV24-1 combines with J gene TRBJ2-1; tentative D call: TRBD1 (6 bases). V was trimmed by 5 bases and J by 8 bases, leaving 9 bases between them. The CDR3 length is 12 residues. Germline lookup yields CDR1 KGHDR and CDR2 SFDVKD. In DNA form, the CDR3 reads TGTGCCACCAGTGGTAACAGGGATGAGCAGTTCTTC. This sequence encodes CATSGNRDEQFF.

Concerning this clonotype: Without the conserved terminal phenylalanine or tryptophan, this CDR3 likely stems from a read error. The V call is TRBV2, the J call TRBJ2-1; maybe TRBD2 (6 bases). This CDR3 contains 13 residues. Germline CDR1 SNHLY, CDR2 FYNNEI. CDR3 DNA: TGTGCCAGCATCAGGGACTTTGACAATGGGCAGTTCGTC. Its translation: CASIRDFDNGQFV.

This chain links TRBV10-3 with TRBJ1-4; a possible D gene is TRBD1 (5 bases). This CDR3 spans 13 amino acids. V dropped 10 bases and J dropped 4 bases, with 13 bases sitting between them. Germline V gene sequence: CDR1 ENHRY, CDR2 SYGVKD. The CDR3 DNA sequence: TGTGCCAACTCCGGGGCATTTAATGAAAAACTGTTTTTT. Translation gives CANSGAFNEKLFF.

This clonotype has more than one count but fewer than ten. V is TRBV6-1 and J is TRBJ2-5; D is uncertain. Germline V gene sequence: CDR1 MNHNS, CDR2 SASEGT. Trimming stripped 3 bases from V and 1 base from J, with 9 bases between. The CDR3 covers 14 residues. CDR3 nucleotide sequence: TGTGCCAGCAGTGATCGCAAGGGCCAAGAGACCCAGTACTTC. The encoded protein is CASSDRKGQETQYF.

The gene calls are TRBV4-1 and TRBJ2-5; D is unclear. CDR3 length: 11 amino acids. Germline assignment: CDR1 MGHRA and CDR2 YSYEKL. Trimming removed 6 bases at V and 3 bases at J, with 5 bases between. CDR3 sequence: CASREKETQYF. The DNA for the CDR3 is TGCGCCAGCAGGGAAAAAGAGACCCAGTACTTC.

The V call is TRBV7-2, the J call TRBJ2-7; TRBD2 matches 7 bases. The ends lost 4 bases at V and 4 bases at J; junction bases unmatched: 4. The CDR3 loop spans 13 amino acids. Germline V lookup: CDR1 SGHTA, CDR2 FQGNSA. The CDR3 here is CASSSAAGYEQYF. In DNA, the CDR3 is TGTGCCAGCAGCTCTGCAGCGGGGTACGAGCAGTACTTC.

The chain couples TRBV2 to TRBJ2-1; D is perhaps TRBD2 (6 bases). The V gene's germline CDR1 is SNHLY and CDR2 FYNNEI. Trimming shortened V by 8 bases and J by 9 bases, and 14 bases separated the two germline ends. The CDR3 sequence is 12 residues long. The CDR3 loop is CASGPSASEQFF. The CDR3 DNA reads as TGTGCCAGCGGACCTAGCGCTAGTGAGCAGTTCTTC.

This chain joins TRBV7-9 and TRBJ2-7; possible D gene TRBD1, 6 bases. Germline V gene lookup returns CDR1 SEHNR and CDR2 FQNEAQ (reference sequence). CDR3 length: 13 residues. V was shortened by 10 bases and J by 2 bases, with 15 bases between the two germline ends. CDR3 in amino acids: CATKTGIPYEQYF. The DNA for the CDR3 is TGTGCCACCAAAACAGGGATTCCCTACGAGCAGTACTTC.

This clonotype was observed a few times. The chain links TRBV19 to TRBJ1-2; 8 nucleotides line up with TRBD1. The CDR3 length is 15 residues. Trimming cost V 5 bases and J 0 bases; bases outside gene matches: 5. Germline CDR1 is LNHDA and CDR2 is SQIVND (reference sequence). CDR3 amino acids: CASSFGTGPNYGYTF. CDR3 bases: TGTGCCAGTAGTTTCGGGACAGGCCCTAACTATGGCTACACCTTC.

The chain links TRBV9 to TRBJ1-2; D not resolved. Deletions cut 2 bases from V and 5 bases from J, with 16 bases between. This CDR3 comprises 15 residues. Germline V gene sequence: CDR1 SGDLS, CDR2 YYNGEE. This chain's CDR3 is CASSVSGRQRYGYTF. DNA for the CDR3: TGTGCCAGCAGCGTCTCGGGCCGACAACGTTATGGCTACACCTTC.